The next 11 T cell receptor beta chains were all read from a single sample in a study of persistence of HIV-infected CD4 T cells. Their cognate antigens are unknown. This was the immunoSEQ version 4 assay in survey mode. Profiling relied on immunoSEQ multiplex PCR, and the TCRdb table lists in-frame clones only, not all of them. The top ten hold roughly 1.8% of the sample, which has about 60,000 clones, just under 75% seen once. An overlapping HIV-1 Gag peptide pool stimulated these cells at about 0.94 ug/peptide/mL. Sorted nonresponding memory CD4+ T cells were CD40L-negative, CD69-negative, CD45RO-high. The sample consisted of CD4+ T cells sorted from PBMCs after roughly 18-hour stimulation, taken from a patient who received antiretroviral therapy. The receptors originated from an adult man with HIV who was CMV-seropositive.

V gene TRBV6-5 combines with J gene TRBJ1-2; D is uncertain. The V and J ends lost 5 bases and 0 bases respectively, with 10 bases between them. The germline gives CDR1 MNHEY, CDR2 SVGAGI. The CDR3 covers 14 residues. The CDR3 DNA is TGTGCCAGCAGTCCCCGGACGGCTAACTATGGCTACACCTTC. This codes for CASSPRTANYGYTF.

This clone was seen a few times. V is TRBV10-3 and J is TRBJ1-6; unclear D gene. Germline V gene sequence: CDR1 ENHRY, CDR2 SYGVKD. There are 14 residues in the CDR3. Here the CDR3 reads CGSLSSSYNSPLHF. CDR3 bases: TGTGGTTCCCTCAGCAGCTCCTATAATTCACCCCTCCACTTT.

The V call is TRBV11-2, the J call TRBJ2-7; 7 nucleotides align to TRBD1. Germline assignment: CDR1 SGHAT and CDR2 FQNNGV. V lost 0 bases to trimming and J lost 4 bases; unmatched junction nucleotides: 6. The CDR3 has 15 residues. CDR3 protein: CASSLDNGQAYEQYF. The CDR3 DNA reads as TGTGCCAGCAGCTTAGACAATGGACAGGCTTACGAGCAGTACTTC.

This clone showed up just a few times. The V call is TRBV11-2, the J call TRBJ2-3, with D hard to call. The CDR3 runs 20 residues. Germline V gene sequence: CDR1 SGHAT, CDR2 FQNNGV. V shed 0 bases and J shed 0 bases, with 22 bases lying between them. The CDR3 DNA is TGTGCCAGCAGCTTAGAAGGAGCAGTCCGCATTCGCGGTAGCACAGATACGCAGTATTTT. Its translation: CASSLEGAVRIRGSTDTQYF.

J is TRBJ1-4 and V is TRBV6-1; D is unclear. V lost 0 bases and J 7 bases, leaving 6 bases between the germline ends. The germline CDR1 and CDR2 sequences are MNHNS and SASEGT. This CDR3 region has 13 residues. The CDR3 protein is CASSEASSEKLFF. CDR3 DNA sequence: TGTGCCAGCAGTGAAGCCAGCAGTGAAAAACTGTTTTTT.

The chain has TRBV2 and TRBJ2-7; TRBD1 is a possible D gene (6 bases). The CDR3 consists of 15 residues. CDR1 is SNHLY and CDR2 is FYNNEI in the germline V gene. V was clipped by 6 bases and J by 3 bases, with 18 bases between them. The CDR3 sequence is CASRTSRGSGYEQYF. CDR3 bases: TGTGCCAGCAGGACCAGCAGGGGTTCGGGCTACGAGCAGTACTTC.

The chain carries TRBV6-5 and TRBJ1-5, with D unresolved. Trimming took 10 bases from V and 4 from J, leaving 20 bases between them. The CDR3 is 15 amino acids. Per germline, CDR1 MNHEY and CDR2 SVGAGI. CDR3 DNA: TGTGCCACCTCTCTGGGCCGGTGGGCGAATCAGCCCCAGCATTTT. Amino acids: CATSLGRWANQPQHF.

The chain has TRBV28 and TRBJ1-3; the match to TRBD1 covers 7 bases. CDR3 length equals 15 residues. From germline, CDR1 is MDHEN and CDR2 SYDVKM. The trim removed 5 bases at V and 3 bases at J, leaving 7 bases unmatched. CDR3 sequence: CASSRRQGNGNTIYF. The CDR3 nucleotides read TGTGCCAGCAGTCGGCGACAGGGTAATGGAAACACCATATATTTT. Using reference TRBV28 and TRBJ1-3 for the parts outside the CDR3, the full variable domain is DVKVTQSSRYLVKRTGEKVFLECVQDMDHENMFWYRQDPGLGLRLIYFSYDVKMKEKGDIPEGYSVSREKKERFSLILESASTNQTSMYLCASSRRQGNGNTIYFGEGSWLTVV.

The chain has TRBV28 and TRBJ1-2; no clear D gene. CDR1 MDHEN and CDR2 SYDVKM come from the germline V gene. Trimming took off 0 bases at V and 6 bases at J, with 8 bases between the two ends. The CDR3 contains 13 residues. The CDR3 nucleotides read TGTGCCAGCAGTTTATGGACCCTTGATGGCTACACCTTC. Its translation: CASSLWTLDGYTF.

CDR3 amino acids: CATSDPLRGSGGANEQFF. Here the CDR3 DNA reads TGTGCCACCAGTGATCCCCTTAGGGGTAGCGGGGGGGCTAATGAGCAGTTCTTC. The chain links TRBV24-1 to TRBJ2-1; 11 nucleotides align to TRBD2. The trim removed 3 bases at V and 7 bases at J, leaving 13 bases unmatched. The length of the CDR3 is 18 residues. Germline V gene sequence: CDR1 KGHDR, CDR2 SFDVKD.

V usage is TRBV9 and J usage is TRBJ2-2; 8 bases match TRBD1. From germline, CDR1 is SGDLS and CDR2 YYNGEE. V gave up 3 bases and J gave up 2 bases; unmatched junction bases: 3. The CDR3 runs to 15 residues. Here the CDR3 DNA reads TGTGCCAGCAGCGCGGGACAGGTTAACACCGGGGAGCTGTTTTTT. It encodes CASSAGQVNTGELFF.